This T cell receptor beta chain emerged from a study of blood T cell repertoires in COVID-19. In the study overall: Material from acute and convalescent COVID-19 was sourced from the United States, Italy and Spain.

There are 15 residues in the CDR3. CDR1 LNHNV and CDR2 YYDKDF come from the germline V gene (reference sequence). The V end lost 0 bases, the J end lost 2 bases, and 10 bases lay between the germline ends. Per the study methods: By means of reference gene primer amplification, nucleated cell counts were estimated. Sequencing was performed with immunoSEQ multiplex PCR; in TCRdb, only in-frame clones are kept and a portion is missing. The DNA was the basis for D and trimming; V, J and clone size are from that table. The sample carries approximately 190,000 clones, roughly nine tenths recorded once. The sequence came from an older man with active or convalescent COVID-19. The sequenced sample consisted of peripheral blood. The chain recombines TRBV15 with TRBJ1-2, with a weak D call TRBD1 (5 bases). The CDR3 sequence: CATSRDTRTNYGYTF. In nucleotides, the CDR3 is TGTGCCACCAGCAGAGATACACGGACAAACTATGGCTACACCTTC.